This TCR beta chain was recorded in a study of T cells in localized non-small cell lung cancer. The germline V gene has CDR1 MNHNS and CDR2 SASEGT. The CDR3 has 13 amino acids. V was pared by 1 base and J by 7 bases, with 8 bases between. Turning to this clone: The antigen remains undetermined.

Sequencing was performed with immunoSEQ multiplex PCR; in TCRdb, only in-frame clones are kept and a portion is missing. The data contain approximately 10,000 clones, approximately 80% of them singletons. General study results and limits: In adjacent lung, a median roughly 56 of the top 100 tumor clones were found.

The chain uses TRBV6-1 and TRBJ1-5, with D hard to call. This clonotype was sampled from a female donor over 55 with stage II lung adenocarcinoma. The source material was peripheral blood mononuclear cells, sampled before any cancer treatment. The CDR3 DNA is TGTGCCAGCAGTGAAGGGCGCGCCCAGCCCCAGCATTTT. Its protein is CASSEGRAQPQHF.